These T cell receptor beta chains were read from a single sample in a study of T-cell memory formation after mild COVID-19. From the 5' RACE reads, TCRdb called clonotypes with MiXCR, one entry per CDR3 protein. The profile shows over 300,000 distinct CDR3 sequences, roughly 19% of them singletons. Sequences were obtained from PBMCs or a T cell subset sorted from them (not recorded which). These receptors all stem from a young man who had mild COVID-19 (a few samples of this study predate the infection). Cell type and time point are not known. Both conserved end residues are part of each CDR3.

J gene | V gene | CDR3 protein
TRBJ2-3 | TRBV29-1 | CSVEERRWGPSSDTQYF
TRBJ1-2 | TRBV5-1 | CASSVRTGAGNYGYTF
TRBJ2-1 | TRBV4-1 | CASSLAGTSYNEQFF
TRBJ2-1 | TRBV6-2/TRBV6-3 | CASSYQGLADNEQFF
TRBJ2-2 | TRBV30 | CAWGTGGYTGELFF
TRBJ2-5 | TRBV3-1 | CASSPRYVLETQYF
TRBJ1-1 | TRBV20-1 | CSARDGNTEAFF
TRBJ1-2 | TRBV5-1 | CASSSSGTVNYGYTF
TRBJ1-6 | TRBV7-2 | CASSMTAYDSPLHF
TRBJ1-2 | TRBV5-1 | CASSLDVPQSMAGTF
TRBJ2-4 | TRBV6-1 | CASSGQTKNIQYF
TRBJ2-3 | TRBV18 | CASSPGTSGHPRDTQYF
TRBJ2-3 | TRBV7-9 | CASSWGQGPADTQYF
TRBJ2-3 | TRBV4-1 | CASRQVLAGSDTQYF
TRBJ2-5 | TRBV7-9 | CASSSGQVQETQYF
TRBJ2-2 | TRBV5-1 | CASSLLAHANTGELFF
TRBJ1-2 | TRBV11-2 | CASSLGGGFGYTF
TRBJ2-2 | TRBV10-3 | CASSKGSNTGELFF
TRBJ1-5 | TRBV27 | CASRTNRGLNQPQHF
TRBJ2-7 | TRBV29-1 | CSASKSPPYEQYF
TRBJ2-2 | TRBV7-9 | CASSLEWPNTGELFF
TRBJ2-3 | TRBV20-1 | CSALPGQGVDTQYF
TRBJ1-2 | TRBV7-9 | CASSFEDYGYTF
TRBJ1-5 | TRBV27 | CASSLSRNNQPQHF
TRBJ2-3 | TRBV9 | CASSALAGSTDTQYF
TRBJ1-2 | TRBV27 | CASSFGSSYGYTF
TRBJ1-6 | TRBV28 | CASSLSRFLSSYNSPLHF
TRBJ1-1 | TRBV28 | CASFHTSNTEAFF
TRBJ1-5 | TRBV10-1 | CASKTGVVGQPQHF
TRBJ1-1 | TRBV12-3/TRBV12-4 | CASSSTGNTEAFF
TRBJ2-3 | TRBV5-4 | CASSLVRGGGTDTQYF
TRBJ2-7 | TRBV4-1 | CASSPGTSGSYEQYF
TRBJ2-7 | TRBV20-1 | CSASRWTSGSYEQYF
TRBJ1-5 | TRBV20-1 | CSVGGRGQPQHF
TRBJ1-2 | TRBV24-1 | CATSDEGKDYGYTF
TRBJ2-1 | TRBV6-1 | CASRGTSGKNNNEQFF
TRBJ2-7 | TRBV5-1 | CASSPIGTSGVSYEQYF
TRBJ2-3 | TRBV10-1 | CASSDQGQGGDTQYF
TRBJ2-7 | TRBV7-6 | CASSLRALGAAYYEQYF
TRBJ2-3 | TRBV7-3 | CASSLGGVSTDTQYF
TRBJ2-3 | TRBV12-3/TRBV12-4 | CASSWVLAGVTDTQYF
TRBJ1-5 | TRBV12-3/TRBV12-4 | CASSFGGTGGNQPQHF
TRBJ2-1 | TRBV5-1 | CASSLPASGGSGEQFF
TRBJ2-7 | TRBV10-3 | CAISPTGVGEQYF
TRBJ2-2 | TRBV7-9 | CASSNTGELFF
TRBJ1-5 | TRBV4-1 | CASSLRQGPNQPQHF
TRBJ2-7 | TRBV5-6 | CASSVYYEQYF
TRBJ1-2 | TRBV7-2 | CASSLSDSYTF
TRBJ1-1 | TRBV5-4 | CASSQHGAEAFF
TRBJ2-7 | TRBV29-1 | CSVDKDYEQYF
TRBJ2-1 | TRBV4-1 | CASSQGNNEQFF
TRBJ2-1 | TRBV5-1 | CASSYRLYNEKFF
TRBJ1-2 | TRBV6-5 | CASSPRQGAYYGYTF
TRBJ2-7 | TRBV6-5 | CASSPYPRGTYEQYF
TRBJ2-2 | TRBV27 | CASASGALTGELFF
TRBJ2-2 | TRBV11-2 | CASSTRQGASAGELFF
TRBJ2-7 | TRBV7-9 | CASSFMDRYEQYF
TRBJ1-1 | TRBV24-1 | CATSDVGHTEAFF
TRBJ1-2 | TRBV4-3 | CASSQGRAYTF